This T cell receptor beta chain was retrieved from a study of blood T cells in healthy people across ages. General study results and limits: Since the PBMCs were unsorted, naive and antigen-experienced cells could not be conclusively compared.

The CDR3 length is 13 residues. Germline V gene lookup returns CDR1 DFQATT and CDR2 SNEGSKA (reference sequence). V shed 5 bases, J shed 8 bases, and the junction held 10 bases outside the gene matches. It was with a sample-barcoded 5' primer and a J-beta primer mix that a second PCR of roughly 7 to 12 cycles was run. TCRdb re-called the 5' RACE reads through MiXCR, storing one row per CDR3 protein. This table holds 800,000 to 950,000 distinct CDR3 sequences, under 40% found once. Note on this clonotype: Its antigen is unidentified.

This receptor was obtained from a man aged 18 to 30 in good health. Material: blood. This sequence joins TRBV20-1 and TRBJ1-1; TRBD1 aligns across 8 bases. CDR3 sequence (DNA): TGCAGTGCTGGGGGACAGGATAGTCCCGAAGCTTTCTTT. It codes for CSAGGQDSPEAFF.